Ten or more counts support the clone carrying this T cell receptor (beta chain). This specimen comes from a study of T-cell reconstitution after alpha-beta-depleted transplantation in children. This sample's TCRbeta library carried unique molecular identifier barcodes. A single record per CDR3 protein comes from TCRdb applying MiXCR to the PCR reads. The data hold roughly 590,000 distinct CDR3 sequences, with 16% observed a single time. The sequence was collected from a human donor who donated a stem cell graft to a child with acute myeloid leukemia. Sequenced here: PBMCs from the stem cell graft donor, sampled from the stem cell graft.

The CDR3 DNA reads as TGTGCCAGCAGTGACTGGGGCTACGAGCAGTACGTC. Its translation: CASSDWGYEQYV. This rearrangement joins TRBV28 to TRBJ2-7; D remains unclear. Germline CDR1 MDHEN, CDR2 SYDVKM. The CDR3 is made up of 12 amino acids. Trimming cost V 5 bases and J 3 bases, with 8 bases left between them.